This T cell receptor (beta chain) was captured in a study of T cells in Graves' hyperthyroidism and ophthalmopathy. RNA transcripts gave rise to amplified TCR beta CDR3 regions. TCR CDR3 regions were first amplified by RT-PCR with HTBI primers. TCRdb re-called the multiplex PCR reads through MiXCR, storing one row per CDR3 protein. The sample records approximately 560,000 distinct CDR3 sequences, roughly 50% being singletons. In the case of this clonotype: Its antigen is undetermined.

The CDR3 runs to 15 residues. J gave up 5 bases and V 6 bases, and 8 bases lay outside the gene matches. CDR1 is MGHDK, CDR2 SYGVNS, per germline. Overall study results and limits: Model output signaled ophthalmopathy a median around 6.9 months ahead of onset.

Source material: peripheral blood or thyroid tissue (not recorded which). This sequence joins TRBV25-1 and TRBJ2-5; TRBD2 matches at 11 bases. The clonotype comes from a woman younger than 35 with Graves' hyperthyroidism. As DNA, the CDR3 is TGTGCCAGCAGCACTCTAGCGGGAGGAGGGGAGACCCAGTACTTC. It specifies CASSTLAGGGETQYF.